The source of this T cell receptor beta chain is a study of shared clonotypes between healthy human individuals. Study findings and constraints: The sharing of about 5% of naive CD4 clonotypes was seen across a few donors. Across subsets, estimated richness was generally greater for naive than for memory populations.

Clones were read by immunoSEQ multiplex PCR, and TCRdb kept only the in-frame ones, dropping some. This sample has a few million clones, with about 94% found just once. Remarks on this clone: Its antigen is unknown.

V was pared by 3 bases and J by 4 bases, with 15 bases between. Germline assignment: CDR1 LNHDA and CDR2 SQIVND (reference sequence). This CDR3 has 15 amino acids. The naive CD8 subset, CD45RO-negative cells positively selected for CCR7, excluded terminally differentiated effector memory CD45RA+ cells. The source is a man aged 18 to 29 in good health. Some clones in this sample may be carry-over from other donors' samples. The J gene is TRBJ1-1, the V gene TRBV19, with a possible D match to TRBD1 (5 bases). Input material: naive CD8+ T cells from PBMCs. Here the CDR3 DNA reads TGTGCCAGTAGTATGCGGGGCCTGGGGGGCACTGAAGCTTTCTTT. Protein product: CASSMRGLGGTEAFF. The whole variable domain, remainder taken from reference TRBV19 and TRBJ1-1, is DGGITQSPKYLFRKEGQNVTLSCEQNLNHDAMYWYRQDPGQGLRLIYYSQIVNDFQKGDIAEGYSVSREKKESFPLTVTSAQKNPTAFYLCASSMRGLGGTEAFFGQGTRLTVV.